Below, 10 T cell receptor beta chains from the same sample are listed, as sequenced in a study of T cell responses to AZD1222 COVID-19 vaccine (dated by TCRdb to about 2021). Receptor libraries were prepared by the immunoSEQ multiplex PCR assay. Here the immuneACCESS table is served through TCRdb, limited to in-frame sequences with V and J called. Missing clones are a known gap in these copies; in checked studies unresolved V genes cover under half, and the rest lacks a known reason. The table for this sample lists 85,000 to 130,000 clones; about 87% of them were counted only once. Clones ranked in the top ten supply about 8.7% of the sample. The intended sense of this specimen's time point label: baseline before first vaccination. Sequenced here: peripheral blood, sampled on day 0 of AZD1222 vaccination. These receptors originate from an adult in good health.

This CDR3 reads CASSTHTGVTEAFF. CDR3 DNA: TGTGCCAGCAGCACCCACACAGGGGTAACTGAAGCTTTCTTT. J is TRBJ1-1 and V is TRBV9, with 7 bases fitting TRBD1. This CDR3 is 14 amino acids long. Germline values: CDR1 SGDLS, CDR2 YYNGEE. V shed 4 bases, J shed 5 bases, and the junction held 8 bases outside the gene matches.

The sample holds a few counts of this clone. V and J are TRBV4-1 and TRBJ2-5, with TRBD2 matching over 15 bases. Trimming cost V 3 bases and J 2 bases; bases outside gene matches: 1. This CDR3 comprises 16 residues. CDR1 MGHRA and CDR2 YSYEKL come from the germline V gene. The CDR3 sequence is CASSHGTSGRQETQYF. The CDR3, as DNA: TGCGCCAGCAGCCACGGGACTAGCGGGAGGCAAGAGACCCAGTACTTC.

The chain uses TRBV28 and TRBJ1-5, with a tentative D call TRBD1 (6 bases). The germline gives CDR1 MDHEN, CDR2 SYDVKM. V was trimmed by 6 bases and J by 0 bases, leaving 12 bases between them. The CDR3 is 15 residues long. CDR3 region: CASSTRGLSNQPQHF. The CDR3 DNA is TGTGCCAGCAGCACCAGGGGCCTTAGCAATCAGCCCCAGCATTTT. The full variable domain, with the rest looked up from reference TRBV28 and TRBJ1-5, is DVKVTQSSRYLVKRTGEKVFLECVQDMDHENMFWYRQDPGLGLRLIYFSYDVKMKEKGDIPEGYSVSREKKERFSLILESASTNQTSMYLCASSTRGLSNQPQHFGDGTRLSIL.

V is TRBV7-9 and J is TRBJ2-3; D unresolved. Germline loops: CDR1 SEHNR, CDR2 FQNEAQ (reference sequence). V gave up 4 bases and J gave up 2 bases, with 13 bases separating them. The CDR3 has 15 amino acids. DNA for the CDR3: TGTGCCAGCAGCTCCCCCGGGTCAGCCACAGATACGCAGTATTTT. This sequence encodes CASSSPGSATDTQYF.

This chain uses TRBV9 with TRBJ2-7; possibly TRBD2 for D (6 bases). With 4 bases removed from V and 4 bases from J, the gap between germline ends came to 15 bases. Germline V lookup: CDR1 SGDLS, CDR2 YYNGEE. The CDR3 runs to 14 residues. Here the CDR3 DNA reads TGTGCCAGCAGCCCGCGCGGAGGGAGATACGAGCAGTACTTC. As protein: CASSPRGGRYEQYF.

This clone was counted between two and nine times. This chain joins TRBV7-2 and TRBJ1-5, with TRBD1 identical over 7 bases. CDR1 SGHTA and CDR2 FQGNSA come from the germline V gene. This CDR3 is built from 15 residues. The V segment lost 5 bases and the J segment 5 bases; nucleotides outside the gene matches: 9. The CDR3 DNA is TGTGCCAGCAGCCACCGTCCCGGGACAGATCAGCCCCAGCATTTT. Its translation is CASSHRPGTDQPQHF.

This chain links TRBV27 with TRBJ2-1; TRBD2 matches 9 bases. Germline loops: CDR1 MNHEY, CDR2 SMNVEV (reference sequence). V was clipped by 4 bases and J by 0 bases; unmatched bases: 7. The CDR3 sequence is 17 residues long. The chain's CDR3 is CASSYGAGGLSYNEQFF. DNA for the CDR3: TGTGCCAGCAGTTACGGAGCGGGGGGCCTCTCCTACAATGAGCAGTTCTTC.

The chain employs TRBV3-1 (or the pseudogene TRBV3-2) and TRBJ2-1; D may be TRBD1 (6 bases). Germline CDR1 LGHDT, CDR2 YNNKEL (reference sequence). Between the trimmed V and J ends, which lost 4 bases and 7 bases, there was a span of 20 bases. CDR3 length: 16 amino acids. CDR3 DNA sequence: TGTGCCAGCAGCCCCGGTGCCAGGGGATCCCGTAATGAGCAGTTCTTC. Its translation: CASSPGARGSRNEQFF.

The gene calls are TRBV23-1 and TRBJ1-3; D gene uncertain. TRBV23-1 is an ORF, and what it does is uncertain. The CDR3 contains 16 residues. Trimming left V 1 base short and J 0 bases short, with 10 bases between. In nucleotides, the CDR3 is TGCGCCAGCAGTCAATTCAAGGACTTCTCTGGAAACACCATATATTTT. This encodes CASSQFKDFSGNTIYF.

This chain joins TRBV19 and TRBJ2-1; 8 bases are shared with TRBD2. V was clipped by 3 bases and J by 6 bases; unmatched bases: 10. This CDR3 is built from 16 residues. Germline V gene sequence: CDR1 LNHDA, CDR2 SQIVND (reference sequence). This CDR3 reads CASSIRREAFANEQFF. The CDR3 bases are TGTGCCAGTAGTATCCGGCGGGAGGCCTTTGCCAATGAGCAGTTCTTC.